This T cell receptor (beta chain) was sequenced for a study of blood T cell repertoires in COVID-19. Overall study context: The analysed material was cDNA or gDNA that came from T cells, B-cell-depleted T cells, or PBMCs.

All recovered Cohort 3 donors got two negative PCRs, got clearance, or saw symptom resolution. V lost 2 bases and J lost 3; bases outside the gene matches: 4. This CDR3 comprises 16 residues. CDR1 and CDR2 (germline): MNHNS, SASEGT. In the original processing: Estimated nucleated cell counts came from reference gene primer amplification. The table came from immunoSEQ multiplex PCR; TCRdb's copy has only in-frame clones and leaves some out. The V and J calls and clone size are taken from that table; D and trimming were inferred from the DNA. The sample holds 100,000 to 150,000 clones; 75% to 90% are singletons and the top ten take approximately 2.2%.

Sequencing used PBMCs or T cells enriched from blood (not recorded which). This receptor was taken from a woman aged 45-59 years who had recovered from COVID-19. The chain recombines TRBV6-1 with TRBJ1-6, with 7 bases identical to TRBD1. CDR3 residues: CASSETDRVYNSPLHF. CDR3 in DNA: TGTGCCAGCAGTGAAACAGACAGGGTCTATAATTCACCCCTCCACTTT.